The 30 T cell receptor beta chains listed next were all sequenced from one sample in a study of cytomegalovirus exposure and HLA in healthy donors. This PCR relied on a set of 60 Vbeta primers and 13 Jbeta primers. The protocol was immunoSEQ multiplex PCR, while the TCRdb copy is restricted to in-frame clones and leaves out a portion. The data contain some 130,000 clones, about 72% of them singletons. Sequencing was performed on PBMCs. The receptor set was obtained from a female donor in good health and CMV-seronegative.

The chain has TRBV7-2 and TRBJ2-7; the match to TRBD2 covers 9 bases. CDR1 is SGHTA and CDR2 is FQGNSA in the germline V gene. After removal of 2 bases from V and 4 bases from J, the junction contained 6 bases not matched to a gene. CDR3 length: 15 residues. The CDR3 sequence: CASSLLGGRAYEQYF. DNA for the CDR3: TGTGCCAGCAGCTTACTTGGCGGGAGGGCTTACGAGCAGTACTTC.

The chain has TRBV15 and TRBJ1-5; 10 nucleotides agree with TRBD1. The CDR3 is 15 amino acids. Germline loops: CDR1 LNHNV, CDR2 YYDKDF (reference sequence). V gave up 3 bases and J gave up 6 bases; unmatched junction bases: 5. The CDR3 sequence is CATSRTGGLSQPQHF. As DNA, the CDR3 is TGTGCCACCAGCAGGACAGGGGGCCTCAGTCAGCCCCAGCATTTT.

The rearrangement uses TRBV28 and TRBJ1-1; 7 bases agree with TRBD1. This CDR3 comprises 15 residues. J lost 1 base, V lost 3 bases, and 5 bases had no gene match. Germline CDR1 is MDHEN and CDR2 is SYDVKM. For the CDR3, the DNA is TGTGCCAGCAGTTTCCCGACAGGGCAGAACACTGAAGCTTTCTTT. It yields the protein CASSFPTGQNTEAFF.

The chain employs TRBV30 and TRBJ1-5; D remains unclear. The germline V gene encodes CDR1 GTSNPN and CDR2 SVGIG (reference sequence). Trimming cost V 2 bases and J 6 bases, with 11 bases left between them. The CDR3 has 13 amino acids. The CDR3 spells CAWSPQGSQPQHF. For the CDR3, the DNA is TGTGCCTGGAGTCCACAAGGGAGTCAGCCCCAGCATTTT.

J is TRBJ1-1 and V is TRBV11-3, with D possibly matching TRBD1 (6 bases). Germline V lookup: CDR1 SGHNT, CDR2 YENEEA. The length of the CDR3 is 15 residues. The V end was cut by 3 bases, the J end by 0 bases, with 11 bases between. DNA of the CDR3: TGTGCCAGCAGCTTGTCAGGACAGTTGAACACTGAAGCTTTCTTT. This gives the protein CASSLSGQLNTEAFF.

The rearrangement links TRBV6-6 to TRBJ1-5; D perhaps matches TRBD1 (5 bases). The V gene lost 6 bases and the J gene lost 3 bases, with 15 bases spanning the gap. The length of the CDR3 is 15 residues. The germline V gene encodes CDR1 MNHNY and CDR2 SVGAGI (reference sequence). CDR3 residues: CASSGFGRDNQPQHF. The CDR3 coding sequence is TGTGCCAGCAGCGGGTTCGGCAGGGACAATCAGCCCCAGCATTTT.

The chain employs TRBV30 and TRBJ1-1, with 8 bases that match TRBD1. The CDR3 has 15 residues. The trim removed 2 bases at V and 7 bases at J, leaving 12 bases unmatched. CDR1 GTSNPN and CDR2 SVGIG come from the germline V gene (reference sequence). Written as DNA, the CDR3 is TGTGCCTGGAGTCCTGGGGGCAGGGGGCATATTGAAGCTTTCTTT. This codes for CAWSPGGRGHIEAFF.

The chain has TRBV7-9 and TRBJ1-1; perhaps TRBD1 as D (5 bases). The V end was cut by 6 bases, the J end by 4 bases, with 12 bases between. In germline, CDR1 is SEHNR, CDR2 FQNEAQ (reference sequence). CDR3 length equals 13 residues. The CDR3 DNA sequence: TGTGCCAGCAGAATGGGGGAGGCCACTGAAGCTTTCTTT. Translated, it gives CASRMGEATEAFF.

V and J are TRBV5-6 and TRBJ1-5; a possible D gene is TRBD1 (5 bases). The CDR3 runs 12 residues. Trimming removed 4 bases at V and 4 bases at J, with 6 bases between. Germline CDR1 SGHDT, CDR2 YYEEEE. The CDR3 loop reads CASSPGNQPQHF. CDR3 sequence (DNA): TGTGCCAGCAGCCCAGGGAATCAGCCCCAGCATTTT.

The chain recombines TRBV1 with TRBJ1-5; the DNA was not used to check the table's D call, TRBD1. TRBV1 constitutes a pseudogene. The CDR3 has 15 amino acids. The CDR3 DNA reads TGCACCAGCAGCCCCGGGACAGTTGACAATCAGCCCCAGCATTTT. Translation gives CTSSPGTVDNQPQHF.

V is TRBV13 and J is TRBJ2-1, with TRBD2 matching over 7 bases. CDR1 is PRHDT, CDR2 FYEKMQ, per germline (reference sequence). The CDR3 is made up of 15 amino acids. The J segment lost 2 bases and the V segment lost 3 bases, leaving 4 bases of the junction unmatched. The DNA for the CDR3 is TGTGCCAGCAGCTTGCGGGAGACCGCCTACAATGAGCAGTTCTTC. Translation gives CASSLRETAYNEQFF.

The chain has TRBV28 and TRBJ2-7; D unclear. The ends were cut back, 6 bases at V and 5 bases at J, with 17 bases in the middle. Germline V gene sequence: CDR1 MDHEN, CDR2 SYDVKM. The CDR3 runs 14 residues. DNA for the CDR3: TGTGCCAGCAGCACCCCCGGGTTGGTCAACGAGCAGTACTTC. Residues: CASSTPGLVNEQYF.

The genes are TRBV30 and TRBJ2-5; D call uncertain. Germline V gives CDR1 GTSNPN, CDR2 SVGIG (reference sequence). The length of the CDR3 is 12 residues. V was cut by 6 bases and J by 2 bases, with 10 bases left in between. The CDR3 protein is CACGFRQETQYF. DNA for the CDR3: TGTGCCTGCGGGTTTCGGCAAGAGACCCAGTACTTC.

This rearrangement joins TRBV10-3 to TRBJ2-1; the D is unclear. Germline lookup yields CDR1 ENHRY and CDR2 SYGVKD. This CDR3 is 14 amino acids long. V shed 5 bases and J shed 5 bases, with 13 bases lying between them. CDR3 nucleotides: TGTGCCATCAGTATAAGCCAAGTCGACAATGAGCAGTTCTTC. It is translated as CAISISQVDNEQFF.

The chain employs TRBV2 and TRBJ1-5; D not resolved. The V gene's germline CDR1 is SNHLY and CDR2 FYNNEI. The CDR3 contains 14 residues. The V end was cut by 2 bases, the J end by 6 bases, with 11 bases between. CDR3 sequence: CASSEQSPGQPQHF. The CDR3 DNA sequence: TGTGCCAGCAGTGAACAGTCTCCAGGTCAGCCCCAGCATTTT.

This clone was picked up a small number of times. Other DNA sequences in the sample encode the same CDR3. V gene TRBV7-3 combines with J gene TRBJ2-1, with 7 bases fitting TRBD2. Germline CDR1 reads SGHTA; CDR2 reads FQGTGA. The CDR3 sequence is 13 residues long. With 2 bases clipped from V and 6 bases from J, the junction kept 1 base outside the gene matches. The CDR3 here is CASSLGGSNEQFF. The DNA for the CDR3 is TGTGCCAGCAGCTTAGGCGGGAGCAATGAGCAGTTCTTC.

The gene calls are TRBV30 and TRBJ1-1, with a possible D match to TRBD1 (6 bases). Trimming took 2 bases from V and 3 from J, leaving 10 bases between them. This CDR3 region has 13 residues. The germline V gene has CDR1 GTSNPN and CDR2 SVGIG (reference sequence). DNA for the CDR3: TGTGCCTGGAGTCAGGGGCAGGACACTGAAGCTTTCTTT. This gives the protein CAWSQGQDTEAFF.

The chain combines TRBV11-2 with TRBJ2-7; TRBD1 might be the D (5 bases). The CDR3 loop spans 15 amino acids. Germline V gene lookup returns CDR1 SGHAT and CDR2 FQNNGV. Trimming stripped 2 bases from V and 0 bases from J, with 11 bases between. In DNA, the CDR3 is TGTGCCAGCAGCTTAAGGGGCAGCAGCTCCTACGAGCAGTACTTC. Its protein is CASSLRGSSSYEQYF.

The table lists this clone with a count of one. This chain joins TRBV28 and TRBJ1-1, with TRBD1 as a possible D gene (5 bases). The V end lost 6 bases, the J end lost 1 base, and 12 bases lay between the germline ends. The germline gives CDR1 MDHEN, CDR2 SYDVKM. The CDR3 loop spans 14 amino acids. CDR3 sequence: CASRSGPRNTEAFF. The CDR3 region has the DNA TGTGCCAGCAGATCAGGGCCGAGGAACACTGAAGCTTTCTTT.

This clone appeared once. The chain carries TRBV19 and TRBJ2-3, with D possibly being TRBD2 (6 bases). CDR1 is LNHDA and CDR2 is SQIVND in the germline V gene (reference sequence). This CDR3 is 15 amino acids long. The V end lost 5 bases, the J end lost 4 bases, and 16 bases lay between the germline ends. CDR3 sequence: CASSGGPPGPDTQYF. The CDR3 DNA reads as TGTGCCAGTAGTGGAGGGCCTCCCGGGCCAGATACGCAGTATTTT.

The V gene is TRBV6-1, the J gene TRBJ1-2; the match to TRBD1 covers 10 bases. The V gene's germline CDR1 is MNHNS and CDR2 SASEGT. This CDR3 spans 15 amino acids. V gave up 5 bases and J gave up 0 bases; unmatched junction bases: 3. CDR3 DNA sequence: TGTGCCAGCAGTCCTGGACAGGGGGCTAACTATGGCTACACCTTC. Translation: CASSPGQGANYGYTF.

A word on this clone: Compared with germline, one end of the junction differs, possibly owing to a read error. This chain connects TRBV7-2 to TRBJ1-4; 7 bases align to TRBD1. Germline V CDR1 and CDR2: SGHTA, FQGNSA. The CDR3 loop spans 13 amino acids. The CDR3 DNA reads as TGTGCCAGCAGCCCTGGACAGGCCAATGACCGAAGTTTT. Its protein product is CASSPGQANDRSF.

This clone was observed a single time. The chain uses TRBV27 and TRBJ2-7; 11 bases map to TRBD1. V trimming: 5 bases; J trimming: 2 bases; junction bases outside the gene matches: 8. This CDR3 is 16 amino acids long. Looked up from germline, CDR1 is MNHEY and CDR2 is SMNVEV (reference sequence). The CDR3 loop is CASSPLPGQGAYEQYF. The CDR3 DNA reads TGTGCCAGCAGTCCCCTCCCGGGACAGGGGGCCTACGAGCAGTACTTC.

This clone occurred a few times. The V call is TRBV5-4, the J call TRBJ2-3; 10 bases are shared with TRBD2. Germline-derived CDR1 and CDR2 are SGHNT and YYREEE (reference sequence). CDR3 length equals 14 residues. J was trimmed by 7 bases and V by 4 bases; bases with no gene match: 6. CDR3 bases: TGTGCCAGCAGCACCGGACTAGCGGAACATACGCAGTATTTT. It yields the protein CASSTGLAEHTQYF. Full variable domain (missing parts from reference TRBV5-4 and TRBJ2-3): ETGVTQSPTHLIKTRGQQVTLRCSSQSGHNTVSWYQQALGQGPQFIFQYYREEENGRGNFPPRFSGLQFPNYSSELNVNALELDDSALYLCASSTGLAEHTQYFGPGTRLTVL.

CDR3 nucleotides: TGTGCCAGCAGCAAAGGACTAGCGGGAGACGGTGAGCAGTTCTTC. Translating gives CASSKGLAGDGEQFF. The V and J genes are TRBV2 and TRBJ2-1; 13 bases are shared with TRBD2. V dropped 6 bases and J dropped 9; count of bases not matched to a gene: 8. There are 15 residues in the CDR3. Germline V CDR1 and CDR2: SNHLY, FYNNEI. Full variable domain (remainder filled in from reference TRBV2 and TRBJ2-1): EPEVTQTPSHQVTQMGQEVILRCVPISNHLYFYWYRQILGQKVEFLVSFYNNEISEKSEIFDDQFSVERPDGSNFTLKIRSTKLEDSAMYFCASSKGLAGDGEQFFGPGTRLTVL.

This chain's CDR3 is CASDPRGGEEKLFF. CDR3 DNA sequence: TGTGCCAGCGACCCCCGGGGGGGTGAGGAAAAACTGTTTTTT. V gene TRBV28 combines with J gene TRBJ1-4, with D perhaps TRBD1 (5 bases). Looked up from germline, CDR1 is MDHEN and CDR2 is SYDVKM. The CDR3 is made up of 14 amino acids. Trimming took 8 bases from V and 8 from J, leaving 18 bases between them. The variable domain in full, with the rest retrieved from reference TRBV28 and TRBJ1-4, is DVKVTQSSRYLVKRTGEKVFLECVQDMDHENMFWYRQDPGLGLRLIYFSYDVKMKEKGDIPEGYSVSREKKERFSLILESASTNQTSMYLCASDPRGGEEKLFFGSGTQLSVL.

The chain combines TRBV28 with TRBJ2-3; no definite D call. The CDR3 loop spans 13 amino acids. Looked up from germline, CDR1 is MDHEN and CDR2 is SYDVKM. The V end lost 2 bases, the J end lost 1 base, and 4 bases lay between the germline ends. The chain's CDR3 is CASSLRGTDTQYF. The DNA for the CDR3 is TGTGCCAGCAGTTTACGGGGCACAGATACGCAGTATTTT. Full variable domain (missing parts from reference TRBV28 and TRBJ2-3): DVKVTQSSRYLVKRTGEKVFLECVQDMDHENMFWYRQDPGLGLRLIYFSYDVKMKEKGDIPEGYSVSREKKERFSLILESASTNQTSMYLCASSLRGTDTQYFGPGTRLTVL.

The chain employs TRBV2 and TRBJ1-3, with D unresolved. The germline V and J ends were trimmed by 4 bases and 4 bases, with 11 bases remaining between them. This CDR3 region has 14 residues. Germline CDR1 reads SNHLY; CDR2 reads FYNNEI. As DNA, the CDR3 is TGTGCCAGCAGTGTGACTTTTAGCGGAAACACCATATATTTT. This encodes CASSVTFSGNTIYF.

As for this clone: At the DNA level, this CDR3 is encoded by other sequences in the same sample as well. The chain couples TRBV30 to TRBJ1-5; D possibly corresponds to TRBD1 (6 bases). This CDR3 is built from 13 residues. Trimming left V 0 bases short and J 4 bases short, with 7 bases between. Per the germline V gene, CDR1 is GTSNPN and CDR2 is SVGIG (reference sequence). The CDR3 protein is CAWSVQGNQPQHF. CDR3 DNA sequence: TGTGCCTGGAGTGTACAGGGAAATCAGCCCCAGCATTTT.

V and J are TRBV7-8 and TRBJ2-1; 12 bases line up with TRBD2. The CDR3 loop spans 17 amino acids. Germline V lookup: CDR1 SGHVS, CDR2 FQNEAQ. The ends lost 6 bases at V and 6 bases at J; junction bases unmatched: 12. CDR3 sequence: CASRPRLAGDGGNEQFF. The CDR3 bases are TGTGCCAGCAGGCCCCGACTAGCGGGAGACGGGGGCAATGAGCAGTTCTTC.